Following are 20 T cell receptor beta chains from one sample sequenced in a study of blood T cell repertoires in COVID-19. Libraries were prepared by immunoSEQ multiplex PCR; TCRdb keeps only in-frame clonotypes and omits some of them. Counted here are under 250,000 clones, 65% to 90% occurring once; the ten biggest clones make up 2.4%. The sequenced material came from peripheral blood. These receptors were collected from a woman aged 65 to 85 with COVID-19, enrolled during active disease.

This chain joins TRBV7-9 and TRBJ2-5; D ambiguous. V was trimmed by 3 bases and J by 1 base, leaving 9 bases between them. The CDR3 is 14 residues long. From germline, CDR1 is SEHNR and CDR2 FQNEAQ (reference sequence). The DNA for the CDR3 is TGTGCCAGCAGCTTCTCACAGCTCCAAGAGACCCAGTACTTC. Translated, it gives CASSFSQLQETQYF.

The rearrangement uses TRBV15 and TRBJ1-6, with TRBD1 matching over 8 bases. V shed 6 bases, J shed 8 bases, and the junction held 6 bases outside the gene matches. Germline CDR1 is LNHNV and CDR2 is YYDKDF (reference sequence). The CDR3 length is 14 residues. The DNA of the CDR3 is TGTGCCACCAGACGGACAGGGAAGGATTCACCCCTCCACTTT. Amino acid sequence: CATRRTGKDSPLHF.

The rearrangement joins TRBV12-5 to TRBJ1-6, with 7 nucleotides matching TRBD1. The germline V gene encodes CDR1 LGHNT and CDR2 FRNRAP. After removal of 5 bases from V and 5 bases from J, the junction contained 3 bases not matched to a gene. The CDR3 loop spans 14 amino acids. Written as DNA, the CDR3 is TGTGCTAGTGGTGGGACAGTAGATAATTCACCCCTCCACTTT. Protein: CASGGTVDNSPLHF.

The chain couples TRBV15 to TRBJ1-5; 7 nucleotides agree with TRBD1. With 2 bases clipped from V and 2 bases from J, the junction kept 9 bases outside the gene matches. The CDR3 totals 17 residues. CDR1 and CDR2 (germline): LNHNV, YYDKDF (reference sequence). This CDR3 reads CATSRKFQGGGNQPQHF. CDR3 DNA: TGTGCCACCAGCAGAAAATTTCAGGGGGGCGGCAATCAGCCCCAGCATTTT.

CDR3 region: CASSLTGPTGGTEAFF. Written as DNA, the CDR3 is TGTGCCAGCAGCTTAACGGGTCCTACGGGAGGCACTGAAGCTTTCTTT. The chain recombines TRBV7-9 with TRBJ1-1; D gene ambiguous. The CDR3 spans 16 residues. Germline V gives CDR1 SEHNR, CDR2 FQNEAQ (reference sequence). Trimming pared 2 bases from V and 4 bases from J, leaving 17 bases between.

As concerns this clone: A junction end diverges from the germline sequence, so it may reflect a read error. The chain uses TRBV5-6 and TRBJ2-2; tentative D call: TRBD1 (5 bases). Germline values: CDR1 SGHDT, CDR2 YYEEEE. The CDR3 loop spans 19 amino acids. The CDR3 DNA reads TGTGCCAGCAGCTTCGCCCGGGTCCCCTGGGGCTTAAACATCGGGGAGCTGTTTTTT. This gives the protein CASSFARVPWGLNIGELFF.

The CDR3 coding sequence is TGTGCCAGCAGTCCACCGGGACTAGCCACAGATACGCAGTATTTT. It encodes CASSPPGLATDTQYF. The chain uses TRBV2 and TRBJ2-3; 9 bases line up with TRBD2. This CDR3 spans 15 amino acids. V shed 5 bases, J shed 2 bases, and the junction held 5 bases outside the gene matches. Germline V lookup: CDR1 SNHLY, CDR2 FYNNEI.

V is TRBV10-3 and J is TRBJ1-1, with D possibly TRBD1 on 6 matching bases. This CDR3 has 16 amino acids. Trimming shortened V by 6 bases and J by 1 base, and 18 bases separated the two germline ends. Germline V CDR1 and CDR2: ENHRY, SYGVKD. The CDR3: CAISRQGPESNTEAFF. The CDR3 bases are TGTGCCATCAGCAGGCAGGGGCCGGAATCGAACACTGAAGCTTTCTTT.

The chain is built from TRBV12-3 or TRBV12-4 and TRBJ2-7; 7 bases align to TRBD2. V shed 3 bases, J shed 6 bases, and the junction held 2 bases outside the gene matches. The CDR3 contains 12 residues. CDR3 DNA sequence: TGTGCCAGCAGTTTTGGGGGGGTCGAGCAGTACTTC. Its translation: CASSFGGVEQYF.

Ten or more counts support this clone. The CDR3 coding sequence is TGTGCCAGCAGCCAACAGGGGGCACTCCTAGAGAACAATCAGCCCCAGCATTTT. It codes for CASSQQGALLENNQPQHF. The V gene is TRBV6-8, the J gene TRBJ1-5; 9 nucleotides line up with TRBD1. Per germline, CDR1 MNHGY and CDR2 SAAAGT. This CDR3 region has 18 residues. The junction had 15 bases not matched to a gene; V was cut back by 6 bases and J by 3 bases.

This clone has just one count. This chain uses TRBV10-3 with TRBJ1-1; D is possibly TRBD1 (5 bases). Germline lookup yields CDR1 ENHRY and CDR2 SYGVKD. The length of the CDR3 is 12 residues. The V and J ends lost 8 bases and 9 bases respectively, with 16 bases between them. In nucleotides, the CDR3 is TGTGCCATCGACAGTGGGGAGGCCAAAGCTTTCTTT. Protein: CAIDSGEAKAFF.

This chain connects TRBV7-9 to TRBJ2-5; D is ambiguous. CDR3 length: 14 amino acids. The germline V gene encodes CDR1 SEHNR and CDR2 FQNEAQ (reference sequence). V shed 5 bases and J shed 2 bases, with 12 bases lying between them. CDR3 nucleotide sequence: TGTGCCAGCAGCCAGTCTGCCGTTCAAGAGACCCAGTACTTC. Amino acids: CASSQSAVQETQYF.

This clone was observed a single time. The chain employs TRBV23-1 and TRBJ1-4; unclear D gene. TRBV23-1 is placed among ORFs of uncertain function. The V end lost 8 bases, the J end lost 11 bases, and 9 bases lay between the germline ends. The CDR3 loop spans 10 amino acids. The chain's CDR3 is CASLGSKLFF. The CDR3 DNA reads as TGCGCCAGCCTAGGGAGTAAACTGTTTTTT.

V gene TRBV18 combines with J gene TRBJ2-7, with 8 bases matching TRBD2. Losses at the gene ends were 0 bases for V and 3 bases for J; bases not matched to a gene: 4. The CDR3 sequence is 15 residues long. CDR1 is KGHSH, CDR2 LQKENI, per germline. The CDR3 sequence is CASSPPGLGDYEQYF. In DNA, the CDR3 is TGTGCCAGCTCACCACCGGGACTAGGGGACTACGAGCAGTACTTC.

The chain employs TRBV7-9 and TRBJ2-1, with 10 positions matching TRBD2. V shed 1 base, J shed 9 bases, and the junction held 12 bases outside the gene matches. Germline CDR1 reads SEHNR; CDR2 reads FQNEAQ (reference sequence). This CDR3 region has 17 residues. CDR3 region: CASSLVGGAGGPGEQFF. In DNA form, the CDR3 reads TGTGCCAGCAGCTTAGTAGGTGGAGCGGGAGGGCCAGGTGAGCAGTTCTTC.

The chain links TRBV2 to TRBJ1-2, with TRBD1 as a possible D gene (6 bases). Germline assignment: CDR1 SNHLY and CDR2 FYNNEI. The CDR3 length is 18 residues. V was trimmed by 10 bases and J by 2 bases, leaving 29 bases between them. The DNA of the CDR3 is TGTGCCACCAGAGACACAGGGTTTCGATCCTTCTCCAACTATGGCTACACCTTC. It yields the protein CATRDTGFRSFSNYGYTF.

The V call is TRBV3-1 (or the pseudogene TRBV3-2), the J call TRBJ1-1; unclear D gene. CDR1 is LGHDT and CDR2 is YNNKEL in the germline V gene (reference sequence). The CDR3 has 13 residues. V was trimmed by 1 base and J by 0 bases, leaving 3 bases between them. The CDR3 protein is CASSQALNTEAFF. CDR3 nucleotides: TGTGCCAGCAGCCAAGCCTTGAACACTGAAGCTTTCTTT.

In nucleotides, the CDR3 is TGTGCCAGCAGCTTAGTACGCGGGACCGGTGATACGCAGTATTTT. It codes for CASSLVRGTGDTQYF. The gene calls are TRBV7-2 and TRBJ2-3; the D gene is possibly TRBD2 (6 bases). The CDR3 contains 15 residues. V gave up 1 base and J gave up 6 bases, with 14 bases separating them. Germline CDR1 reads SGHTA; CDR2 reads FQGNSA. Supplemented by reference TRBV7-2 and TRBJ2-3, the full variable domain reads GAGVSQSPSNKVTEKGKDVELRCDPISGHTALYWYRQSLGQGLEFLIYFQGNSAPDKSGLPSDRFSAERTGGSVSTLTIQRTQQEDSAVYLCASSLVRGTGDTQYFGPGTRLTVL.

The V gene is TRBV7-9, the J gene TRBJ1-1, with a weak D call TRBD1 (5 bases). Germline V gene sequence: CDR1 SEHNR, CDR2 FQNEAQ (reference sequence). V lost 5 bases to trimming and J lost 7 bases, with 20 bases between them. The CDR3 covers 15 residues. CDR3 sequence reads: CASSRGTDEFREAFF. CDR3 DNA sequence: TGTGCCAGCAGCCGGGGGACCGACGAATTCCGTGAAGCTTTCTTT.

The CDR3 is CASSQEGTSGGALQETQYF. In DNA, the CDR3 is TGCGCCAGCAGCCAAGAAGGGACTAGCGGGGGGGCACTACAAGAGACCCAGTACTTC. This sequence joins TRBV4-1 and TRBJ2-5; TRBD2 matches at 16 bases. This CDR3 has 19 amino acids. Trimming removed 0 bases from V and 2 bases from J; junction bases left unmatched: 6. Germline V gene sequence: CDR1 MGHRA, CDR2 YSYEKL.